The 10 T cell receptor beta chains given below trace back to one sample, sequenced in a study of cytomegalovirus exposure and HLA in healthy donors. Both 60 Vbeta primers and 13 Jbeta primers went into the PCR. Libraries were prepared by immunoSEQ multiplex PCR; TCRdb keeps only in-frame clonotypes and omits some of them. The repertoire consists of about 130,000 clones, with roughly four fifths occurring once and the leading ten covering 2% to 2.5%. The sequenced sample was PBMCs. Receptor source: a young man in good health and CMV-seronegative.

The rearrangement joins TRBV30 to TRBJ2-1; 9 positions match TRBD1. The CDR3 covers 13 residues. V lost 2 bases, J lost 9 bases, and 5 bases stayed unmatched. Germline CDR1 is GTSNPN and CDR2 is SVGIG (reference sequence). The CDR3 protein is CAWSRTGAGEQFF. The DNA of the CDR3 is TGTGCCTGGAGTAGGACAGGGGCTGGTGAGCAGTTCTTC.

The chain employs TRBV18 and TRBJ2-3; D possibly corresponds to TRBD2 (6 bases). CDR1 is KGHSH and CDR2 is LQKENI in the germline V gene. With 0 bases removed from V and 4 bases from J, the gap between germline ends came to 11 bases. CDR3 length: 15 amino acids. CDR3 sequence: CASSPPGGIADTQYF. Written as DNA, the CDR3 is TGTGCCAGCTCACCACCGGGCGGGATCGCAGATACGCAGTATTTT.

CDR3 nucleotide sequence: TGTGCCAGCAGCTTTCCCCAACAGGGGCTCAACACTGAAGCTTTCTTT. Its protein product is CASSFPQQGLNTEAFF. V is TRBV7-9 and J is TRBJ1-1; 7 bases are shared with TRBD1. The junction had 9 bases not matched to a gene; V was cut back by 3 bases and J by 2 bases. The CDR3 extends over 16 amino acids. From germline, CDR1 is SEHNR and CDR2 FQNEAQ (reference sequence).

This clone appeared a single time. This chain connects TRBV29-1 to TRBJ2-5; 13 nucleotides agree with TRBD2. Germline trimming cut 4 bases from V and 5 bases from J; bases unmatched to any gene: 25. The CDR3 totals 21 residues. Germline CDR1 reads SQVTM; CDR2 reads ANQGSEA. Here the CDR3 reads CSVGSLLGLAGAEAVGETQYF. Written as DNA, the CDR3 is TGCAGCGTTGGTTCTCTATTAGGACTAGCGGGAGCCGAGGCCGTCGGGGAGACCCAGTACTTC.

CDR3 nucleotides: TGTGCCAGCAGACCTTCTTGGTTAGGGGGCTACGAGCAGTACTTC. This gives the protein CASRPSWLGGYEQYF. The chain uses TRBV6-1 and TRBJ2-7; perhaps TRBD1 as D (6 bases). Germline values: CDR1 MNHNS, CDR2 SASEGT. Trimming removed 6 bases from V and 3 bases from J, with 18 bases in between. CDR3 length equals 15 residues.

The chain couples TRBV12-5 to TRBJ2-7; TRBD1 might be the D (8 bases). The CDR3 spans 16 residues. Germline CDR1 LGHNT, CDR2 FRNRAP. Trimming shortened V by 4 bases and J by 0 bases, and 16 bases separated the two germline ends. CDR3 loop: CASGYRGGAPSYEQYF. The CDR3 DNA reads TGTGCTAGTGGTTACAGGGGGGGAGCCCCCTCCTACGAGCAGTACTTC.

The table lists this clone with a few counts. The genes are TRBV6-1 and TRBJ2-3; D is uncertain. Germline V gives CDR1 MNHNS, CDR2 SASEGT. CDR3 size: 15 residues. V was clipped by 2 bases and J by 2 bases, with 11 bases between them. CDR3 bases: TGTGCCAGCAGTGAATCCTGGGCCATCACAGATACGCAGTATTTT. Amino acid sequence: CASSESWAITDTQYF.

This clone occurred a few times. The rearrangement uses TRBV25-1 and TRBJ1-1, with 7 nucleotides matching TRBD1. Germline values: CDR1 MGHDK, CDR2 SYGVNS. The J segment lost 1 base and the V segment lost 7 bases, leaving 6 bases of the junction unmatched. The CDR3 runs to 14 residues. CDR3 protein: CASINRGPNTEAFF. In DNA, the CDR3 is TGTGCCAGCATTAACAGGGGTCCGAACACTGAAGCTTTCTTT.

In DNA form, the CDR3 reads TGTGCCAGCAGTGAAGACAGGGGAGGCAATCAGCCCCAGCATTTT. Translating gives CASSEDRGGNQPQHF. The chain uses TRBV6-1 and TRBJ1-5, with 7 bases matching TRBD1. With 1 base clipped from V and 2 bases from J, the junction kept 2 bases outside the gene matches. Germline V gene lookup returns CDR1 MNHNS and CDR2 SASEGT. This CDR3 comprises 15 residues.

The chain carries TRBV2 and TRBJ1-4; no clear D gene. V lost 2 bases, J lost 10 bases, and 11 bases lay in between. The CDR3 has 13 amino acids. Germline V gene lookup returns CDR1 SNHLY and CDR2 FYNNEI. The CDR3 sequence is CASSEREAGKLFF. For the CDR3, the DNA is TGTGCCAGCAGTGAAAGGGAGGCCGGAAAACTGTTTTTT. The whole variable domain, filled in from reference TRBV2 and TRBJ1-4, reads EPEVTQTPSHQVTQMGQEVILRCVPISNHLYFYWYRQILGQKVEFLVSFYNNEISEKSEIFDDQFSVERPDGSNFTLKIRSTKLEDSAMYFCASSEREAGKLFFGSGTQLSVL.